This TCR beta chain is drawn from a study of T-cell memory formation after mild COVID-19. This clonotype has a handful of counts. There are 14 residues in the CDR3. Germline V lookup: CDR1 MGHRA, CDR2 YSYEKL. Trimming left V 1 base short and J 5 bases short, with 12 bases between. Using its own MiXCR run on the 5' RACE reads, TCRdb lists one record per CDR3 protein. The sample holds roughly 100,000 distinct CDR3 sequences, 9.5% to 15% seen once. Sequenced input: PBMCs or a T cell subset sorted from them (not recorded which). The sequence was collected from an adult woman who had mild COVID-19 (a few samples of this study predate the infection). Cell type and time point are not known. The V call is TRBV4-1, the J call TRBJ2-7, with D maybe TRBD1 (7 bases). The CDR3 nucleotides read TGCGCCAGCAGCCAAGGCAGGGGGGACCACGAGCAGTACTTC. Translating it yields CASSQGRGDHEQYF.